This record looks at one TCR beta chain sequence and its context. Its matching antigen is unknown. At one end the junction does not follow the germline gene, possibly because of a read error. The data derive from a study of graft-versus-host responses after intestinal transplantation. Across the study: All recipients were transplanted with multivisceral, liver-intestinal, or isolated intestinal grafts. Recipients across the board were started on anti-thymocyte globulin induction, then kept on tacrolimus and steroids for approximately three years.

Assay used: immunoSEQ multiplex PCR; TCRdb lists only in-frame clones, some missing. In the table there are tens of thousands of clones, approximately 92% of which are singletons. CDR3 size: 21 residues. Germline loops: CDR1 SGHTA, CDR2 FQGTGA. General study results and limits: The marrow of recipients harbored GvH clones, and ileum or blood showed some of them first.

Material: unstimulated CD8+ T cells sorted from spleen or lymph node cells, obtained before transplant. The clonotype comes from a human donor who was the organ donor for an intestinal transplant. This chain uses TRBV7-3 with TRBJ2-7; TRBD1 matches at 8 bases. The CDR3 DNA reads TGTACCAGCAGCCCACCGACCACCGGGAATCTGGACAGGGACTCTTCCTACGAGCAGTACTTC. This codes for CTSSPPTTGNLDRDSSYEQYF. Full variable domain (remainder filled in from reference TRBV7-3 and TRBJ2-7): GAGVSQTPSNKVTEKGKYVELRCDPISGHTALYWYRQSLGQGPEFLIYFQGTGAADDSGLPNDRFFAVRPEGSVSTLKIQRTERGDSAVYLCTSSPPTTGNLDRDSSYEQYFGPGTRLTVT.